This is a list of T cell receptor beta chains from one sample in a study of OX40 agonist ivuxolimab in advanced cancers. Measured with immunoSEQ multiplex PCR; TCRdb has only the in-frame clones, and not every one. The sample has about 70,000 clones, about 73% seen once. The material sequenced was CD4+ or CD8+ T cells sorted from blood, taken in a trial of the OX40 agonist ivuxolimab. The receptors shown here come from an adult with an advanced solid tumor such as melanoma, head and neck, liver or kidney cancer. Each CDR3 is given with its conserved first and last residue. D genes are given only for firm matches. Size tells how often a clone was seen (once, few, many) or the class of an expanded clone, and some rows leave it out.

V gene,clone size,D gene,J gene,CDR3 protein,CDR3 DNA
TRBV18,.,.,TRBJ1-1,CASSPLGTEAFF,TGTGCCAGCTCACCACTGGGGACTGAAGCTTTCTTT
TRBV7-8,.,.,TRBJ2-4,CASSLRGAGREWNIQYF,TGTGCCAGCAGCCTAAGGGGGGCCGGCAGGGAGTGGAACATTCAGTACTTC
TRBV9,.,.,TRBJ2-7,CARYRWDENYEQYF,TGTGCCCGCTACCGATGGGACGAAAACTACGAGCAGTACTTC
TRBV19,.,TRBD1,TRBJ1-3,CASRSQGARGNTIYF,TGTGCCAGTAGATCACAGGGGGCGAGAGGAAACACCATATATTTT
TRBV2,.,.,TRBJ1-1,CASTPLAGLTEAFF,TGTGCCAGCACCCCCCTGGCAGGGCTGACTGAAGCTTTCTTT
TRBV2,.,TRBD2,TRBJ2-7,CASSESGRPLDEQYF,TGTGCCAGCAGTGAAAGCGGGAGGCCCCTAGACGAGCAGTACTTC
TRBV9,.,TRBD2,TRBJ2-3,CASSVDTSGGDTQYF,TGTGCCAGCAGCGTAGACACTAGCGGTGGAGATACGCAGTATTTT
TRBV29-1,.,.,TRBJ2-7,CSVARSYEQYF,TGCAGCGTTGCTAGATCCTACGAGCAGTACTTC
TRBV28,.,.,TRBJ1-5,CASSTYQPQHF,TGTGCCTCTTCCACATATCAGCCCCAGCATTTT
TRBV15,.,.,TRBJ1-1,CATSSGTPRAFF,TGTGCCACCAGCAGCGGGACCCCTCGGGCTTTCTTT
TRBV6-1,once,TRBD1,TRBJ1-2,CASSGTGANYGYTF,TGTGCCAGCAGTGGGACAGGGGCTAACTATGGCTACACCTTC
TRBV6-5,.,.,TRBJ2-3,CASSRHLSNTQYF,TGTGCCAGCAGTCGCCACCTATCGAATACGCAGTATTTT
TRBV4-3,.,.,TRBJ1-2,CASSQLNSGNYGYTF,TGCGCCAGCAGCCAACTAAACTCGGGAAACTATGGCTACACCTTC
TRBV25-1,.,TRBD1,TRBJ2-7,CASGNRGRDEQYF,TGTGCCAGCGGCAACAGGGGGCGCGACGAGCAGTACTTC
TRBV27,.,.,TRBJ1-2,CASSFGQSNGYTF,TGTGCCAGCAGTTTTGGACAGTCGAATGGCTACACCTTC
TRBV9,.,.,TRBJ1-1,CASSVGRKAALNTEAFF,TGTGCCAGCAGCGTAGGAAGGAAGGCCGCTTTGAACACTGAAGCTTTCTTT
TRBV5-1,.,.,TRBJ2-2,CASSSGTPTGELFF,TGCGCCAGCAGCTCCGGGACACCAACCGGGGAGCTGTTTTTT
TRBV28,.,TRBD1,TRBJ1-5,CASSFHGQGVSNQPQHF,TGTGCCAGCAGCTTCCACGGACAGGGGGTTAGCAATCAGCCCCAGCATTTT
TRBV7-8,.,TRBD1,TRBJ2-5,CASSLTGQASTQYF,TGTGCCAGCAGCTTAACGGGACAGGCCTCGACCCAGTACTTC
TRBV5-1,.,.,TRBJ1-2,CASSPGWDYGYTF,TGCGCCAGCAGCCCTGGGTGGGACTACGGCTACACCTTC
TRBV2,.,TRBD1,TRBJ2-7,CASGQGIPYEQYF,TGTGCCAGCGGACAGGGGATACCTTACGAGCAGTACTTC
TRBV6-4,.,.,TRBJ2-3,CASSDRGGDTQYF,TGTGCCAGCAGTGACCGAGGGGGAGATACGCAGTATTTT